Listed here is a single T cell receptor (beta chain). What it binds is not known. 13 Jbeta primers and 60 Vbeta primers were used for the PCR. The data were produced by immunoSEQ multiplex PCR, yet TCRdb's version contains in-frame clones alone and is incomplete. The profile shows over 150,000 clones, about 80% of them singletons. These data come from a study of cytomegalovirus exposure and HLA in healthy donors. Across the study: The early release's HLA-typed donors yielded 65 million to 85 million unique TCRs.

Findings and caveats of the study: Rarity held for most TCR sequences, but there were some public TCRs that occurred in many donors. Later work showed greater clonal expansion in HLA-associated TCR beta chains than in equally common others.

From germline, CDR1 is KGHSH and CDR2 LQKENI. V was pared by 8 bases and J by 1 base, with 14 bases between. This CDR3 has 15 amino acids. The sample consisted of PBMCs. The genes are TRBV18 and TRBJ2-2, with D perhaps TRBD1 (5 bases). The TCR was taken from a woman in her twenties or thirties in good health and CMV-seropositive. CDR3 loop: CASLGPGRNTGELFF. DNA for the CDR3: TGTGCCAGCCTAGGGCCAGGGCGGAACACCGGGGAGCTGTTTTTT.